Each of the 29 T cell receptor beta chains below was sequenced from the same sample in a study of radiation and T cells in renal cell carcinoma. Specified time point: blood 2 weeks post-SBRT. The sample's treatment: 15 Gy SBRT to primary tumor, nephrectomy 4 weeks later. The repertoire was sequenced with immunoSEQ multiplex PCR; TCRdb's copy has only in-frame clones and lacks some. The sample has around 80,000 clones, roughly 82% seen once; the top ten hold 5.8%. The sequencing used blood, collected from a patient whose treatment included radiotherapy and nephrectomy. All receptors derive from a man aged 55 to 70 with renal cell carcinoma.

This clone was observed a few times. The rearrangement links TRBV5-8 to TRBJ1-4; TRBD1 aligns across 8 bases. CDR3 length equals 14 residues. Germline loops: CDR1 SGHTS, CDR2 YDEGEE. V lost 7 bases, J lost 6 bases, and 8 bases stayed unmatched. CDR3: CASQSQGEYEKLFF. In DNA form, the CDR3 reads TGTGCCAGCCAGTCACAGGGGGAATATGAAAAACTGTTTTTT.

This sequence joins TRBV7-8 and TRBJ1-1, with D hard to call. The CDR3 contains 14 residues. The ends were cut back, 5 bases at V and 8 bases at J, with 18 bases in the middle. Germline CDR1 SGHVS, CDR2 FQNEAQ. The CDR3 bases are TGTGCCAGCAGCCAGTTGGCCGTCTCTGGGGAAGCTTTCTTT. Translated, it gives CASSQLAVSGEAFF. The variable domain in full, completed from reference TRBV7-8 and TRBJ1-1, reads GAGVSQSPRYKVAKRGQDVALRCDPISGHVSLFWYQQALGQGPEFLTYFQNEAQLDKSGLPSDRFFAERPEGSVSTLKIQRTQQEDSAVYLCASSQLAVSGEAFFGQGTRLTVV.

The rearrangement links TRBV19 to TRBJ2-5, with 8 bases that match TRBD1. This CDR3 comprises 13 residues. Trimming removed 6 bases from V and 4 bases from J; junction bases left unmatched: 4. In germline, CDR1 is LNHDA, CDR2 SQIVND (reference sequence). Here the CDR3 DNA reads TGTGCCAGTAGGGACAGGGTAGGAGAGACCCAGTACTTC. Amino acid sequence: CASRDRVGETQYF.

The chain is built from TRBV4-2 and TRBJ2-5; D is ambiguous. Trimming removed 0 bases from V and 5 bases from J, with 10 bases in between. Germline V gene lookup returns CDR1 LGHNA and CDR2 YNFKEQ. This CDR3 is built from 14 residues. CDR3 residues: CASSQDPLSETQYF. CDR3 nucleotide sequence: TGTGCCAGCAGCCAAGACCCTCTATCGGAGACCCAGTACTTC.

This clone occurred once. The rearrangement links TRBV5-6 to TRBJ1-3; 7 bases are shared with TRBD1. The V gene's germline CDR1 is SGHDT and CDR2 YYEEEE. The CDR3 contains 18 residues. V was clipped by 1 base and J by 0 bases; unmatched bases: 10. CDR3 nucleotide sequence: TGTGCCAGCAGCTTGCCGGCCAGGGGGTTTGCCTCTGGAAACACCATATATTTT. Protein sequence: CASSLPARGFASGNTIYF.

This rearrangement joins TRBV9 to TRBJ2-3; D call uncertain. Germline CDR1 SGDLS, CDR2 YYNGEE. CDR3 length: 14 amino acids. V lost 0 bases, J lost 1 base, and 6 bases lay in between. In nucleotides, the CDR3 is TGTGCCAGCAGCGTAGGCGCCCGCACAGATACGCAGTATTTT. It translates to CASSVGARTDTQYF.

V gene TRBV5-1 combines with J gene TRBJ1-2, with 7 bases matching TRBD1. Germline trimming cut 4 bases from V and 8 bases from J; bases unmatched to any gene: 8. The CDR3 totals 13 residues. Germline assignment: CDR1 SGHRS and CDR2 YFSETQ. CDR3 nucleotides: TGCGCCAGCAGCCCCGACAGGGATCGAGGCTACACCTTC. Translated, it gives CASSPDRDRGYTF.

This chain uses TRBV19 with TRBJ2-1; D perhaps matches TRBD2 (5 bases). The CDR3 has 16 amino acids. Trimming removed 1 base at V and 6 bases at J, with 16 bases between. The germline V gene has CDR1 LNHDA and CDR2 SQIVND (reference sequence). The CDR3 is CASSIALSGLFNEQFF. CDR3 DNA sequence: TGTGCCAGTAGTATAGCGCTGAGCGGCCTCTTCAATGAGCAGTTCTTC.

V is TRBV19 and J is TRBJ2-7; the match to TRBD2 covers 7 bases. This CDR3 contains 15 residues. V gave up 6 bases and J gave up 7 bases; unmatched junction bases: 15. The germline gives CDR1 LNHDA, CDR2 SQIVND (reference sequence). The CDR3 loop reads CASSPRGLGDGEQYF. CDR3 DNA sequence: TGTGCCAGTAGCCCGAGAGGACTAGGGGACGGGGAGCAGTACTTC.

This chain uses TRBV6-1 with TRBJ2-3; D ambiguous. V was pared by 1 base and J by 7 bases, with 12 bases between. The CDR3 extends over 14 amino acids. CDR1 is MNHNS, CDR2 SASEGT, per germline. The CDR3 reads CASSEGATPYTQYF. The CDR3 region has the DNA TGTGCCAGCAGTGAAGGCGCGACGCCATATACGCAGTATTTT.

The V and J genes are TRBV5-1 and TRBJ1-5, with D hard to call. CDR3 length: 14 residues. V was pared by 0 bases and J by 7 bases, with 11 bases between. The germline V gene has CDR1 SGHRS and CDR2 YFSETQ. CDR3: CASSLGGDEQPQHF. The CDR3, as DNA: TGCGCCAGCAGCTTGGGAGGAGACGAGCAGCCCCAGCATTTT.

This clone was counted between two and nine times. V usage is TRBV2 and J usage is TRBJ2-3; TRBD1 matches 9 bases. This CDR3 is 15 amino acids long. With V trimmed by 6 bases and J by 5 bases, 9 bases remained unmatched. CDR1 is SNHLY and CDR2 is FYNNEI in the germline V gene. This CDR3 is CASSDTTGGRDTQYF. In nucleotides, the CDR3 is TGTGCCAGCAGCGACACTACAGGGGGCCGAGATACGCAGTATTTT.

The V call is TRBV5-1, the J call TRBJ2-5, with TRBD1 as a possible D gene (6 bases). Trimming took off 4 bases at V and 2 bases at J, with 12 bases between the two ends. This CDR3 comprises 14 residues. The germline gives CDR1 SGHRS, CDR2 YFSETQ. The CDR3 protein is CASSRTGKQETQYF. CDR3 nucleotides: TGCGCCAGCAGCCGTACAGGGAAACAAGAGACCCAGTACTTC.

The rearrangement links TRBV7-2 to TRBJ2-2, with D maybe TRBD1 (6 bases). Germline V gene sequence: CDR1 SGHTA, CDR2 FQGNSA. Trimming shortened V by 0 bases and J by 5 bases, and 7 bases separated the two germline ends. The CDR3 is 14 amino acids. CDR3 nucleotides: TGTGCCAGCAGCTTAGCAACAGGGACCGGGGAGCTGTTTTTT. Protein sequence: CASSLATGTGELFF. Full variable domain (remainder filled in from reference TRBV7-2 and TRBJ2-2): GAGVSQSPSNKVTEKGKDVELRCDPISGHTALYWYRQSLGQGLEFLIYFQGNSAPDKSGLPSDRFSAERTGGSVSTLTIQRTQQEDSAVYLCASSLATGTGELFFGEGSRLTVL.

Here the CDR3 reads CASSRLGGENTEAFF. As DNA, the CDR3 is TGTGCCAGCTCACGCTTGGGTGGGGAGAACACTGAAGCTTTCTTT. The rearrangement links TRBV18 to TRBJ1-1; D is undetermined. The V gene lost 4 bases and the J gene lost 1 base, with 13 bases spanning the gap. Germline V gives CDR1 KGHSH, CDR2 LQKENI. The CDR3 is 15 amino acids.

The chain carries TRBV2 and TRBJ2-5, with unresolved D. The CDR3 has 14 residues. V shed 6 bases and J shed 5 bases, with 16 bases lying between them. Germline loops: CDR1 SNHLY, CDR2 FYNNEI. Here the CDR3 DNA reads TGTGCCAGCAGGAAGGCAACCCTGGGGGAGACCCAGTACTTC. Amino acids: CASRKATLGETQYF.

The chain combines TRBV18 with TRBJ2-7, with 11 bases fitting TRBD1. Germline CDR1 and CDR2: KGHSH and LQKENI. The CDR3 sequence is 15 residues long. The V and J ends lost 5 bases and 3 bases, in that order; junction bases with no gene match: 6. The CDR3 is CASSSPGQGDYEQYF. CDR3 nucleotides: TGTGCCAGCTCATCGCCGGGACAGGGGGACTACGAGCAGTACTTC.

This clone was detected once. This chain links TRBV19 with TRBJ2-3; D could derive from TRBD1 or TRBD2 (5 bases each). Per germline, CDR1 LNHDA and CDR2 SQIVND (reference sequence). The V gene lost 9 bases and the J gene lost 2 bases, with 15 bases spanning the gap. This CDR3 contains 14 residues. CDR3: CASGDGTNTDTQYF. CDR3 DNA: TGTGCCAGCGGGGACGGCACAAACACAGATACGCAGTATTTT.

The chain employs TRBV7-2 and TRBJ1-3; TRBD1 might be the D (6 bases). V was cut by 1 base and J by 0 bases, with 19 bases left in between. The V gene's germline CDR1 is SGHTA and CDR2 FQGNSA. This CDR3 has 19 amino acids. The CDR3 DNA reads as TGTGCCAGCAGCTTAGAGGTGATGCCGGGGGCGCGCTCTGGAAACACCATATATTTT. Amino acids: CASSLEVMPGARSGNTIYF.

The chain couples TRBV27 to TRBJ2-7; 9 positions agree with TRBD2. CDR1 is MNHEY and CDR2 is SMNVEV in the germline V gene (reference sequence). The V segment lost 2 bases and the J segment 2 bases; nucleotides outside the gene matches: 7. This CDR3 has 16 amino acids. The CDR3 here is CASSLSLLAGPYEQYF. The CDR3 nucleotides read TGTGCCAGCAGTTTAAGTCTCCTAGCGGGACCCTACGAGCAGTACTTC.

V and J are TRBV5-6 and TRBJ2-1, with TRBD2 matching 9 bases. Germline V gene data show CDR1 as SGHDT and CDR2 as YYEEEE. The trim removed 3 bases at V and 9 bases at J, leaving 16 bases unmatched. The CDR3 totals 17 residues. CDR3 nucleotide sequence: TGTGCCAGCAGCTCCACCCTATGGATAGCGGGAGTAGCTGAGCAGTTCTTC. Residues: CASSSTLWIAGVAEQFF.

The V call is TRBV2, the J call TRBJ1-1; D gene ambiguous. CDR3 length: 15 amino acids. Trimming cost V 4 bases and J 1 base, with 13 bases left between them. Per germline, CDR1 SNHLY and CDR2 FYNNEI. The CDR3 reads CASSVDGVSNTEAFF. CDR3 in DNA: TGTGCCAGCAGTGTGGATGGTGTTTCGAACACTGAAGCTTTCTTT.

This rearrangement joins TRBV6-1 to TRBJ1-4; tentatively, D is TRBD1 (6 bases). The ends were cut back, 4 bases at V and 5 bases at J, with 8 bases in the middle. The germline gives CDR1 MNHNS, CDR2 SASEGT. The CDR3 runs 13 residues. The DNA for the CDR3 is TGTGCCAGCAGTGCCGGGACAAATGAAAAACTGTTTTTT. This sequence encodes CASSAGTNEKLFF.

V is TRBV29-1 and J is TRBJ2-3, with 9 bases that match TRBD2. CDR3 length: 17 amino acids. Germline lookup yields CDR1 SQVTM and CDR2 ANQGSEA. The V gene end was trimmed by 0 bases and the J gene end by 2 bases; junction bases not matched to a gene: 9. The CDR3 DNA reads TGCAGCGTTGAAGATCCCCTCGCGGGAGGGTCCACAGATACGCAGTATTTT. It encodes CSVEDPLAGGSTDTQYF.

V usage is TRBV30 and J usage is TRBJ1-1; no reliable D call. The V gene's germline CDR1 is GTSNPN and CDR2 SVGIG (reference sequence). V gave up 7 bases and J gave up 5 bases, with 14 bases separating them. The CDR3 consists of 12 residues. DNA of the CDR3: TGTGCCTCCGACCGTGCAGGAACTGAAGCTTTCTTT. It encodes CASDRAGTEAFF.

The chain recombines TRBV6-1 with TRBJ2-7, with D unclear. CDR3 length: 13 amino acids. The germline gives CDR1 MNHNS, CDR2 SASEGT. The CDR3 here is CESRARPAYEQYF. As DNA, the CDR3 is TGTGAAAGTCGGGCCCGACCGGCCTACGAGCAGTACTTC.

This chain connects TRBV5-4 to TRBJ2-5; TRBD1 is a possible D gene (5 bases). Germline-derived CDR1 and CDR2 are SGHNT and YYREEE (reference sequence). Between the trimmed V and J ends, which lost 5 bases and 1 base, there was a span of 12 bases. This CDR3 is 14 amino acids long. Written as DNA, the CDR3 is TGTGCCAGCAGTCTGGCAGGGATCCAAGAGACCCAGTACTTC. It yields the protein CASSLAGIQETQYF.

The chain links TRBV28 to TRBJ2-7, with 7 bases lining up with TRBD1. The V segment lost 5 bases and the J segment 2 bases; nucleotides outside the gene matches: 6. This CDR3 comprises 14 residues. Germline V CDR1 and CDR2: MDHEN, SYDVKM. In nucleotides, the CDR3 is TGTGCCAGCAGTATACAGGGGCGGACCTACGAGCAGTACTTC. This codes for CASSIQGRTYEQYF.

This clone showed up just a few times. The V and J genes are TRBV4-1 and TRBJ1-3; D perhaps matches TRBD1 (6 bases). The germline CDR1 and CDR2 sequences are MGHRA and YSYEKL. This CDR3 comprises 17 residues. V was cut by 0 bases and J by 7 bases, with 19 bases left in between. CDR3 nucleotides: TGCGCCAGCAGCCAAGATCTTGGGGGGGGCGGTCGGAACACCATATATTTT. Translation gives CASSQDLGGGGRNTIYF.